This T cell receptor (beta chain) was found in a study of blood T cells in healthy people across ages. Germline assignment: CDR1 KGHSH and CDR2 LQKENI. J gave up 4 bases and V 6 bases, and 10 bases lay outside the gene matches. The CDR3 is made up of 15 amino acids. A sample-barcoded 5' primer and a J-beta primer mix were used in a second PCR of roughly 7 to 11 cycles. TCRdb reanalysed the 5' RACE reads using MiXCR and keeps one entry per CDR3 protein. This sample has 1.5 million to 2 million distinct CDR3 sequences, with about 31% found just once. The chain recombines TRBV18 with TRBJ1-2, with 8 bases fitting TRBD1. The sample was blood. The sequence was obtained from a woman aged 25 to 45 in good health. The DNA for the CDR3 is TGTGCCAGCTCCCCGGGACAGGAGATACTCTATGGCTACACCTTC. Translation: CASSPGQEILYGYTF.